The 15 T cell receptor beta chains below come from one sample, sequenced in a study of cytomegalovirus exposure and HLA in healthy donors (dated by TCRdb to 2015 to 2018). The library relied on the immunoSEQ multiplex PCR assay. For the multiplex PCR, a mixture combining 60 forward primers for TCR Vbeta segments and 13 reverse primers for TCR Jbeta segments was used. Sourced from immuneACCESS, this table was stored by TCRdb with only in-frame sequences that have V and J called. A share of the clones is absent; for the studies checked, an unresolved V gene accounts for under half, and the remainder has no known explanation. The sample's records list around 190,000 clones. Under 1% of the sample lies in the top ten. Material for sequencing was PBMCs. These receptors were taken from a woman in her twenties or thirties in good health and CMV-seropositive.

This chain uses TRBV7-6 with TRBJ1-3, with no clear D. Germline V lookup: CDR1 SGHVS, CDR2 FNYEAQ. The V end lost 2 bases, the J end lost 0 bases, and 11 bases lay between the germline ends. This CDR3 is built from 16 residues. The CDR3 region has the DNA TGTGCCAGCAGCTTAATGGGCAGCCTCTCTGGAAACACCATATATTTT. It translates to CASSLMGSLSGNTIYF.

This chain links TRBV7-9 with TRBJ2-5, with 9 bases that match TRBD1. The V gene end was trimmed by 2 bases and the J gene end by 3 bases; junction bases not matched to a gene: 10. The V gene's germline CDR1 is SEHNR and CDR2 FQNEAQ (reference sequence). CDR3 length: 17 amino acids. This CDR3 is CASSLPLDRTGEETQYF. The DNA of the CDR3 is TGTGCCAGCAGCTTACCTCTGGACCGGACAGGGGAAGAGACCCAGTACTTC.

The chain carries TRBV4-3 and TRBJ2-7; 11 nucleotides align to TRBD1. Germline CDR1 is LGHNA and CDR2 is YSLEER. This CDR3 is built from 18 residues. V shed 5 bases, J shed 0 bases, and the junction held 12 bases outside the gene matches. The DNA of the CDR3 is TGCGCCAGCAGCTCGTTTAAGGACAGGGGGCGTTTCTCCTACGAGCAGTACTTC. As protein: CASSSFKDRGRFSYEQYF.

The chain carries TRBV19 and TRBJ2-5, with a weak D call TRBD2 (5 bases). Trimming removed 3 bases from V and 5 bases from J, with 13 bases in between. CDR3 size: 14 residues. CDR1 and CDR2 from the germline V gene are LNHDA and SQIVND (reference sequence). CDR3: CASSMDFSAETQYF. The CDR3 DNA reads TGTGCCAGTAGTATGGACTTTTCTGCGGAGACCCAGTACTTC. The full variable domain, completed using reference TRBV19 and TRBJ2-5, is DGGITQSPKYLFRKEGQNVTLSCEQNLNHDAMYWYRQDPGQGLRLIYYSQIVNDFQKGDIAEGYSVSREKKESFPLTVTSAQKNPTAFYLCASSMDFSAETQYFGPGTRLLVL.

Notes on this clone: This same CDR3 is encoded by further DNA sequences in the sample. The chain is built from TRBV5-1 and TRBJ1-5; D ambiguous. CDR1 is SGHRS, CDR2 YFSETQ, per germline. The CDR3 is 14 residues long. Deletions cut 0 bases from V and 0 bases from J, with 4 bases between. As DNA, the CDR3 is TGCGCCAGCAGCTTGGGCGGTAGCAATCAGCCCCAGCATTTT. It specifies CASSLGGSNQPQHF.

The rearrangement uses TRBV11-1 and TRBJ2-2, with D maybe TRBD1 (5 bases). Germline V gene data show CDR1 as SGHAT and CDR2 as FQDESV (reference sequence). The CDR3 contains 15 residues. Trimming took 2 bases from V and 1 from J, leaving 8 bases between them. The chain's CDR3 is CASSLSRGNTGELFF. DNA of the CDR3: TGTGCCAGCAGCTTATCTAGGGGGAACACCGGGGAGCTGTTTTTT.

This rearrangement joins TRBV5-4 to TRBJ1-1; 8 bases are shared with TRBD1. Losses at the gene ends were 0 bases for V and 11 bases for J; bases not matched to a gene: 9. CDR1 and CDR2 (germline): SGHNT, YYREEE (reference sequence). The CDR3 extends over 14 amino acids. The CDR3 here is CASSLEQGVPQAFF. In DNA, the CDR3 is TGTGCCAGCAGCTTGGAACAGGGGGTACCCCAGGCTTTCTTT.

V gene TRBV4-1 combines with J gene TRBJ2-3, with 10 bases aligning to TRBD2. Germline CDR1 is MGHRA and CDR2 is YSYEKL. The CDR3 loop spans 16 amino acids. The J segment lost 4 bases and the V segment lost 1 base, leaving 5 bases of the junction unmatched. CDR3 loop: CASSQGPSGSSDTQYF. The CDR3 coding sequence is TGCGCCAGCAGCCAAGGGCCTAGCGGGAGTTCAGATACGCAGTATTTT.

The J gene is TRBJ2-1, the V gene TRBV7-2; tentatively, D is TRBD2 (5 bases). Germline V lookup: CDR1 SGHTA, CDR2 FQGNSA. V lost 5 bases, J lost 1 base, and 18 bases lay in between. CDR3 length: 17 residues. CDR3 DNA sequence: TGTGCCAGCAGCCGAACCCTGGGCGGGCTGTCCTACAATGAGCAGTTCTTC. This translates into CASSRTLGGLSYNEQFF.

The rearrangement links TRBV25-1 to TRBJ2-5, with 9 positions matching TRBD1. The CDR3 has 13 amino acids. Germline lookup yields CDR1 MGHDK and CDR2 SYGVNS. Trimming took 2 bases from V and 5 from J; bases not matched to a gene: 0. CDR3 nucleotide sequence: TGTGCCAGCAGTGAAACAGGGGGCGAGACCCAGTACTTC. This gives the protein CASSETGGETQYF. The complete variable domain, with remaining parts taken from reference TRBV25-1 and TRBJ2-5, reads EADIYQTPRYLVIGTGKKITLECSQTMGHDKMYWYQQDPGMELHLIHYSYGVNSTEKGDLSSESTVSRIRTEHFPLTLESARPSHTSQYLCASSETGGETQYFGPGTRLLVL.

The rearrangement uses TRBV6-4 and TRBJ2-3, with 9 bases that match TRBD1. The trim removed 2 bases at V and 5 bases at J, leaving 5 bases unmatched. Germline CDR1 is MRHNA and CDR2 is SNTAGT. The CDR3 has 15 amino acids. CDR3 in DNA: TGTGCCAGCAGTGACCAGGACAGGGGAAGAGATACGCAGTATTTT. Translation: CASSDQDRGRDTQYF.

This chain uses TRBV29-1 with TRBJ2-5; D unclear. V lost 3 bases, J lost 2 bases, and 10 bases lay in between. In germline, CDR1 is SQVTM, CDR2 ANQGSEA. This CDR3 contains 13 residues. CDR3 protein: CSVEIQIQETQYF. The DNA for the CDR3 is TGCAGCGTTGAGATCCAGATACAAGAGACCCAGTACTTC.

This chain links TRBV10-2 with TRBJ2-1, with TRBD2 identical over 10 bases. This CDR3 region has 13 residues. Germline CDR1 reads WSHSY; CDR2 reads SAAADI. With V trimmed by 10 bases and J by 8 bases, 8 bases remained unmatched. The CDR3 is CATRASGSYEQFF. The CDR3 DNA follows: TGCGCCACCCGGGCTAGCGGGAGCTATGAGCAGTTCTTC.

This chain joins TRBV6-1 and TRBJ2-5; TRBD1 matches 9 bases. The CDR3 runs 14 residues. Per the germline V gene, CDR1 is MNHNS and CDR2 is SASEGT. The ends lost 5 bases at V and 4 bases at J; junction bases unmatched: 5. The CDR3 DNA is TGTGCCAGCAGTACCGGGACAGGGAGAGAGACCCAGTACTTC. It translates to CASSTGTGRETQYF.

CDR3 in amino acids: CASSRSNTGELFF. CDR3 coding DNA: TGCGCCAGCAGTCGGTCGAACACCGGGGAGCTGTTTTTT. This chain links TRBV10-1 with TRBJ2-2; no reliable D call. The CDR3 is 13 residues long. V gave up 5 bases and J gave up 0 bases, with 4 bases separating them. From germline, CDR1 is WNHNN and CDR2 SYGVQD (reference sequence).